The 28 T cell receptor beta chains below were found in one sample sequenced in a study of cytomegalovirus exposure and HLA in healthy donors. TCRdb's copy holds only in-frame clones and misses some; the assay was immunoSEQ multiplex PCR. Of about 190,000 clones in the sample, more than 65% were seen once. The sample comprised PBMCs. The receptors were gathered from a woman aged 18-30 years in good health and CMV-seropositive.

The sample holds one count of this clone. The chain uses TRBV10-3 and TRBJ2-6, with a tentative D call TRBD2 (5 bases). Trimming took off 2 bases at V and 0 bases at J, with 5 bases between the two ends. CDR3 length: 15 residues. CDR1 ENHRY and CDR2 SYGVKD come from the germline V gene. CDR3 DNA: TGTGCCATCAGTGAGACTAGCTCTGGGGCCAACGTCCTGACTTTC. Protein product: CAISETSSGANVLTF.

The genes are TRBV6-6 and TRBJ2-7; 9 bases are a match to TRBD2. Looked up from germline, CDR1 is MNHNY and CDR2 is SVGAGI (reference sequence). This CDR3 is built from 15 residues. Trimming cost V 7 bases and J 3 bases; bases outside gene matches: 10. The CDR3 spells CASTRGPSGDYEQYF. The CDR3 region has the DNA TGTGCCAGCACCAGGGGTCCTAGCGGGGACTACGAGCAGTACTTC.

This chain joins TRBV10-3 and TRBJ1-5; D perhaps matches TRBD1 (6 bases). The CDR3 runs 15 residues. Germline loops: CDR1 ENHRY, CDR2 SYGVKD. Trimming stripped 4 bases from V and 3 bases from J, with 13 bases between. CDR3: CAISGRDTDNQPQHF. DNA of the CDR3: TGTGCCATCAGTGGACGGGACACGGACAATCAGCCCCAGCATTTT.

The rearrangement uses TRBV7-8 and TRBJ2-5; 9 positions match TRBD2. The ends lost 5 bases at V and 2 bases at J; junction bases unmatched: 12. This CDR3 is 17 amino acids long. The V gene's germline CDR1 is SGHVS and CDR2 FQNEAQ. The DNA of the CDR3 is TGTGCCAGCAGCCGCCCAAGCGGGGGGAAGAATCAAGAGACCCAGTACTTC. This translates into CASSRPSGGKNQETQYF.

The chain joins TRBV11-3 to TRBJ2-3; 8 bases are a match to TRBD1. V was pared by 5 bases and J by 6 bases, with 7 bases of the junction left unmatched. The CDR3 runs 14 residues. The V gene's germline CDR1 is SGHNT and CDR2 YENEEA. CDR3 residues: CASSQRQGSDTQYF. The CDR3 nucleotides read TGTGCCAGCAGCCAAAGACAGGGGAGCGATACGCAGTATTTT.

This clone was observed a single time. This chain connects TRBV5-1 to TRBJ2-3, with 7 bases that match TRBD2. V was clipped by 7 bases and J by 4 bases; unmatched bases: 6. Germline values: CDR1 SGHRS, CDR2 YFSETQ. CDR3 size: 13 residues. The CDR3 coding sequence is TGCGCCAGCGGCTCGGCGGGGGCAGATACGCAGTATTTT. This translates into CASGSAGADTQYF.

V is TRBV7-8 and J is TRBJ1-2; tentatively, D is TRBD1 (6 bases). CDR1 is SGHVS, CDR2 FQNEAQ, per germline. CDR3 length: 15 residues. V lost 4 bases and J lost 2, with 14 bases in between. The CDR3 DNA is TGTGCCAGCAGCTCTTACAGGGTGACCAACTATGGCTACACCTTC. This codes for CASSSYRVTNYGYTF.

The chain joins TRBV9 to TRBJ2-7, with a tentative D call TRBD2 (6 bases). Trimming shortened V by 2 bases and J by 6 bases, and 24 bases separated the two germline ends. The germline V gene encodes CDR1 SGDLS and CDR2 YYNGEE. CDR3 length: 17 amino acids. The CDR3 DNA reads as TGTGCCAGCAGCGTTGGGGGTCAGACTAGAAGTACGGGCGAGCAGTACTTC. It is translated as CASSVGGQTRSTGEQYF.

V and J are TRBV11-3 and TRBJ1-1, with D maybe TRBD1 (6 bases). The CDR3 extends over 14 amino acids. Germline CDR1 SGHNT, CDR2 YENEEA. Trimming stripped 1 base from V and 6 bases from J, with 12 bases between. The CDR3 here is CASSLGHPGAEAFF. The CDR3 DNA follows: TGTGCCAGCAGCTTAGGGCACCCAGGGGCTGAAGCTTTCTTT. The complete variable domain, with remaining parts taken from reference TRBV11-3 and TRBJ1-1, reads EAGVVQSPRYKIIEKKQPVAFWCNPISGHNTLYWYLQNLGQGPELLIRYENEEAVDDSQLPKDRFSAERLKGVDSTLKIQPAELGDSAVYLCASSLGHPGAEAFFGQGTRLTVV.

The chain joins TRBV19 to TRBJ1-2; no definite D call. There are 16 residues in the CDR3. CDR1 and CDR2 (germline): LNHDA, SQIVND (reference sequence). Trimming took off 0 bases at V and 4 bases at J, with 15 bases between the two ends. CDR3 sequence reads: CASSIDNGPGGYGYTF. CDR3 DNA: TGTGCCAGTAGTATAGATAACGGACCGGGAGGCTATGGCTACACCTTC. The full variable domain, its missing parts supplied by reference TRBV19 and TRBJ1-2, is DGGITQSPKYLFRKEGQNVTLSCEQNLNHDAMYWYRQDPGQGLRLIYYSQIVNDFQKGDIAEGYSVSREKKESFPLTVTSAQKNPTAFYLCASSIDNGPGGYGYTFGSGTRLTVV.

This clone appeared once. The chain recombines TRBV12-2 with TRBJ2-1; TRBD1, as called in the table, went unchecked against the DNA. TRBV12-2 is deemed a pseudogene. This CDR3 has 10 amino acids. CDR3 loop: CRGFYNEQFF. DNA of the CDR3: TGCAGGGGTTTCTACAATGAGCAGTTCTTC.

This clone has only one observation. The chain couples TRBV5-1 to TRBJ2-1; the match to TRBD2 covers 7 bases. CDR3 size: 13 residues. CDR1 SGHRS and CDR2 YFSETQ come from the germline V gene. J gave up 8 bases and V 5 bases, and 7 bases lay outside the gene matches. The CDR3: CASSPGGLHEQFF. In nucleotides, the CDR3 is TGCGCCAGCAGTCCGGGGGGATTACATGAGCAGTTCTTC. The variable domain in full, with the rest retrieved from reference TRBV5-1 and TRBJ2-1, is KAGVTQTPRYLIKTRGQQVTLSCSPISGHRSVSWYQQTPGQGLQFLFEYFSETQRNKGNFPGRFSGRQFSNSRSEMNVSTLELGDSALYLCASSPGGLHEQFFGPGTRLTVL.

Here the CDR3 DNA reads TGTGCCAGCAGCCCCCCAACAGGGGTACTGTTTTTT. Translation gives CASSPPTGVLFF. The V gene is TRBV11-2, the J gene TRBJ1-4; TRBD1 aligns across 7 bases. This CDR3 spans 12 amino acids. V dropped 5 bases and J dropped 13; count of bases not matched to a gene: 7. Germline-derived CDR1 and CDR2 are SGHAT and FQNNGV.

V usage is TRBV2 and J usage is TRBJ1-5, with a weak D call TRBD1 (5 bases). Germline CDR1 SNHLY, CDR2 FYNNEI. This CDR3 contains 14 residues. V lost 1 base to trimming and J lost 8 bases, with 12 bases between them. CDR3 bases: TGTGCCAGCAGTGAAGTTAGGGGTACGGAGCCCCAGCATTTT. This encodes CASSEVRGTEPQHF. Based on the CDR3 plus reference TRBV2 and TRBJ1-5, the full variable domain is EPEVTQTPSHQVTQMGQEVILRCVPISNHLYFYWYRQILGQKVEFLVSFYNNEISEKSEIFDDQFSVERPDGSNFTLKIRSTKLEDSAMYFCASSEVRGTEPQHFGDGTRLSIL.

V is TRBV10-1 and J is TRBJ2-7; 9 bases match TRBD1. Trimming at V came to 3 bases and at J to 0 bases, leaving 3 bases not matched to a gene. This CDR3 region has 15 residues. The germline V gene encodes CDR1 WNHNN and CDR2 SYGVQD (reference sequence). CDR3 sequence (DNA): TGCGCCAGCAGTGACGGACAGGGGATCTCCTACGAGCAGTACTTC. Translation: CASSDGQGISYEQYF.

This clone was seen at least ten times. CDR3 loop: CASSLDSLNQPQHF. CDR3 DNA: TGCGCCAGCAGCTTGGACAGTCTTAATCAGCCCCAGCATTTT. This rearrangement joins TRBV5-1 to TRBJ1-5, with D unresolved. With 0 bases removed from V and 4 bases from J, the gap between germline ends came to 8 bases. CDR1 SGHRS and CDR2 YFSETQ come from the germline V gene. This CDR3 spans 14 amino acids.

The J gene is TRBJ1-1, the V gene TRBV6-5; maybe TRBD1 (6 bases). The V end was cut by 4 bases, the J end by 3 bases, with 15 bases between. The CDR3 has 15 residues. Germline assignment: CDR1 MNHEY and CDR2 SVGAGI. In DNA, the CDR3 is TGTGCCAGCAGTTCCGTTGGGGGGGGCTACACTGAAGCTTTCTTT. Its translation is CASSSVGGGYTEAFF.

V usage is TRBV2 and J usage is TRBJ2-7; the D gene is possibly TRBD1 (6 bases). CDR1 and CDR2 from the germline V gene are SNHLY and FYNNEI. The CDR3 spans 14 residues. The germline V and J ends were trimmed by 8 bases and 0 bases, with 14 bases remaining between them. The CDR3 here is CASLRTDNSYEQYF. Here the CDR3 DNA reads TGTGCCAGCCTAAGGACAGATAACTCCTACGAGCAGTACTTC. Full variable domain (missing parts from reference TRBV2 and TRBJ2-7): EPEVTQTPSHQVTQMGQEVILRCVPISNHLYFYWYRQILGQKVEFLVSFYNNEISEKSEIFDDQFSVERPDGSNFTLKIRSTKLEDSAMYFCASLRTDNSYEQYFGPGTRLTVT.

This chain uses TRBV25-1 with TRBJ1-1; possible D gene TRBD1, 5 bases. Germline assignment: CDR1 MGHDK and CDR2 SYGVNS. Trimming left V 5 bases short and J 6 bases short, with 16 bases between. CDR3 length equals 14 residues. CDR3: CASSKGEGFAEAFF. CDR3 nucleotide sequence: TGTGCCAGCAGTAAAGGGGAAGGTTTCGCTGAAGCTTTCTTT.

The V and J genes are TRBV4-1 and TRBJ2-3; 7 nucleotides match TRBD1. Germline lookup yields CDR1 MGHRA and CDR2 YSYEKL. J gave up 14 bases and V 6 bases, and 17 bases lay outside the gene matches. The CDR3 runs to 14 residues. CDR3 coding DNA: TGCGCCAGCAGTCCTTATTCCTTGACAGGGAGATCGTATTTT. Protein product: CASSPYSLTGRSYF.

This clone was recorded a few times. The rearrangement joins TRBV6-6 to TRBJ2-7; the D gene is possibly TRBD2 (5 bases). Germline V gene lookup returns CDR1 MNHNY and CDR2 SVGAGI (reference sequence). The CDR3 is 13 residues long. Trimming pared 2 bases from V and 4 bases from J, leaving 9 bases between. The DNA for the CDR3 is TGTGCCAGCAGTTACGGGCTAGCTTACGAGCAGTACTTC. Encoded protein: CASSYGLAYEQYF.

The J gene is TRBJ2-1, the V gene TRBV4-2; 10 bases match TRBD2. Germline-derived CDR1 and CDR2 are LGHNA and YNFKEQ. This CDR3 is 16 amino acids long. J was trimmed by 7 bases and V by 2 bases; bases with no gene match: 8. The CDR3 DNA is TGTGCCAGCAGCCAACAAAGCGGGGGGGCCGGAAATGAGCAGTTCTTC. It specifies CASSQQSGGAGNEQFF.

The CDR3 nucleotides read TGTGCCAGCAGCCGCGGGACGAGAAAGCAATACAATGAGCAGTTCTTC. Translation gives CASSRGTRKQYNEQFF. The chain is built from TRBV27 and TRBJ2-1; a weak D match, TRBD2 (6 bases). The V gene's germline CDR1 is MNHEY and CDR2 SMNVEV (reference sequence). The germline V and J ends were trimmed by 6 bases and 4 bases, with 19 bases remaining between them. This CDR3 has 16 residues.

The chain couples TRBV4-1 to TRBJ2-7; TRBD1 matches at 10 bases. Germline-derived CDR1 and CDR2 are MGHRA and YSYEKL. There are 17 residues in the CDR3. V lost 3 bases to trimming and J lost 0 bases; unmatched junction nucleotides: 8. Here the CDR3 reads CASSHPPDRGSSYEQYF. The CDR3 DNA reads TGCGCCAGCAGCCACCCTCCGGACAGGGGGAGCTCCTACGAGCAGTACTTC.

CDR3 bases: TGTGCCAGCACCTCGGACAGGAGTAACTATGGCTACACCTTC. Amino acid sequence: CASTSDRSNYGYTF. The genes are TRBV6-5 and TRBJ1-2; 7 positions agree with TRBD1. Germline V gene data show CDR1 as MNHEY and CDR2 as SVGAGI. With V trimmed by 7 bases and J by 1 base, 6 bases remained unmatched. There are 14 residues in the CDR3.

The V and J genes are TRBV4-1 and TRBJ1-4, with TRBD1 as a possible D gene (5 bases). The germline gives CDR1 MGHRA, CDR2 YSYEKL. This CDR3 comprises 15 residues. Trimming took off 4 bases at V and 0 bases at J, with 9 bases between the two ends. CDR3 region: CASSPGFATNEKLFF. Here the CDR3 DNA reads TGCGCCAGCAGCCCAGGGTTTGCAACTAATGAAAAACTGTTTTTT.

V usage is TRBV19 and J usage is TRBJ1-3, with D unclear. Germline loops: CDR1 LNHDA, CDR2 SQIVND (reference sequence). This CDR3 region has 14 residues. V shed 3 bases and J shed 2 bases, with 8 bases lying between them. CDR3 sequence reads: CASSIWGAGNTIYF. The DNA of the CDR3 is TGTGCCAGTAGTATCTGGGGAGCTGGAAACACCATATATTTT.

This clone was counted a few times. The chain has TRBV25-1 and TRBJ1-1; D is possibly TRBD1 (6 bases). V lost 10 bases to trimming and J lost 6 bases, with 12 bases between them. The CDR3 extends over 11 amino acids. Per the germline V gene, CDR1 is MGHDK and CDR2 is SYGVNS. The CDR3 loop reads CATAGEAEAFF. CDR3 in DNA: TGTGCCACCGCAGGGGAAGCTGAAGCTTTCTTT. Full variable domain (missing parts from reference TRBV25-1 and TRBJ1-1): EADIYQTPRYLVIGTGKKITLECSQTMGHDKMYWYQQDPGMELHLIHYSYGVNSTEKGDLSSESTVSRIRTEHFPLTLESARPSHTSQYLCATAGEAEAFFGQGTRLTVV.